Listed here are 15 T cell receptor beta chains from one sample, sequenced in a study of cytomegalovirus exposure and HLA in healthy donors. The PCR had 60 Vbeta and 13 Jbeta primers. Here immunoSEQ multiplex PCR was the method, and the copy in TCRdb shows in-frame clones only, minus some. Altogether 100,000 to 140,000 clones are present, over 75% being singletons, with the ten largest covering approximately 2.2%. The sequencing input was PBMCs. The receptor set was obtained from a man aged 25-45 years in good health and CMV-seronegative.

The chain joins TRBV23-1 to TRBJ1-1, with D hard to call. TRBV23-1 is placed among ORFs of uncertain function. The CDR3 has 11 amino acids. The ends were cut back, 6 bases at V and 6 bases at J, with 8 bases in the middle. For the CDR3, the DNA is TGCGCCAGCAGCCAGTCGCCTGAAGCTTTCTTT. Translation: CASSQSPEAFF.

The gene calls are TRBV11-3 and TRBJ2-5; perhaps TRBD1 as D (5 bases). V was pared by 3 bases and J by 4 bases, with 9 bases between. Germline CDR1 reads SGHNT; CDR2 reads YENEEA. CDR3 length: 13 amino acids. CDR3 sequence reads: CASSFSQGETQYF. CDR3 nucleotides: TGTGCCAGCAGCTTCAGTCAGGGAGAGACCCAGTACTTC.

The rearrangement joins TRBV29-1 to TRBJ1-1, with D tentatively TRBD1 (5 bases). V was trimmed by 6 bases and J by 6 bases, leaving 11 bases between them. The CDR3 contains 11 residues. Germline V gene lookup returns CDR1 SQVTM and CDR2 ANQGSEA. In DNA form, the CDR3 reads TGCAGCGTCCGCAGGGAGGCTGAAGCTTTCTTT. It is translated as CSVRREAEAFF.

This clone was seen a few times. The chain has TRBV10-1 and TRBJ1-4, with D tentatively TRBD1 (6 bases). Per germline, CDR1 WNHNN and CDR2 SYGVQD (reference sequence). This CDR3 is 14 amino acids long. Trimming stripped 3 bases from V and 8 bases from J, with 13 bases between. The CDR3 sequence: CASSDDQGREKLFF. The CDR3 DNA reads as TGCGCCAGCAGTGACGACCAGGGGAGAGAAAAACTGTTTTTT.

This clone was observed a handful of times. The rearrangement uses TRBV21-1 and TRBJ2-3; the D call in the table, TRBD2, was not verified against the DNA. TRBV21-1 is reported as a pseudogene. The CDR3 spans 17 residues. The CDR3 DNA is TGTGCCAGCAGCACATTCTCTAGCGGGAGGGTCACAGATACGCAGTATTTT. It codes for CASSTFSSGRVTDTQYF.

The V gene is TRBV30, the J gene TRBJ1-2; 10 bases line up with TRBD1. With 3 bases clipped from V and 7 bases from J, the junction kept 26 bases outside the gene matches. Germline CDR1 and CDR2: GTSNPN and SVGIG (reference sequence). The CDR3 totals 20 residues. The CDR3 DNA is TGTGCCTGGAGCTCGCCCCCCCGCAAATTCCGGGACAGGGGATTCGGTGGCTACACCTTC. This sequence encodes CAWSSPPRKFRDRGFGGYTF. Together with reference TRBV30 and TRBJ1-2, the CDR3 gives the full variable domain: SQTIHQWPATLVQPVGSPLSLECTVEGTSNPNLYWYRQAAGRGLQLLFYSVGIGQISSEVPQNLSASRPQDRQFILSSKKLLLSDSGFYLCAWSSPPRKFRDRGFGGYTFGSGTRLTVV.

The rearrangement joins TRBV7-9 to TRBJ2-7; perhaps TRBD1 as D (6 bases). Trimming took off 2 bases at V and 4 bases at J, with 12 bases between the two ends. The CDR3 runs 14 residues. Germline V gives CDR1 SEHNR, CDR2 FQNEAQ (reference sequence). CDR3 coding DNA: TGTGCCAGCAGCTTAAATCAGGGGCGATACGAGCAGTACTTC. Protein product: CASSLNQGRYEQYF.

This clone has only one observation. This chain connects TRBV9 to TRBJ2-5; 7 nucleotides agree with TRBD1. Losses at the gene ends were 4 bases for V and 5 bases for J; bases not matched to a gene: 5. The CDR3 runs 13 residues. Germline V CDR1 and CDR2: SGDLS, YYNGEE. CDR3 protein: CASSPRGLETQYF. For the CDR3, the DNA is TGTGCCAGCAGCCCAAGGGGGCTTGAGACCCAGTACTTC.

The chain carries TRBV6-5 and TRBJ2-7; 7 bases align to TRBD1. This CDR3 has 14 residues. After removal of 9 bases from V and 2 bases from J, the junction contained 10 bases not matched to a gene. The germline CDR1 and CDR2 sequences are MNHEY and SVGAGI. The CDR3 sequence is CASLPRQGAYEQYF. In DNA, the CDR3 is TGTGCCAGTCTCCCCCGCCAGGGGGCCTACGAGCAGTACTTC.

The chain has TRBV6-5 and TRBJ1-5; D is possibly TRBD1 (6 bases). The germline V and J ends were trimmed by 5 bases and 5 bases, with 13 bases remaining between them. Per germline, CDR1 MNHEY and CDR2 SVGAGI. The CDR3 loop spans 14 amino acids. CDR3 sequence reads: CASSRTDWDQPQHF. The CDR3 coding sequence is TGTGCCAGCAGTCGGACAGATTGGGATCAGCCCCAGCATTTT.

The chain combines TRBV9 with TRBJ2-7; 7 positions match TRBD2. Germline V gene data show CDR1 as SGDLS and CDR2 as YYNGEE. CDR3 size: 13 residues. J was trimmed by 4 bases and V by 3 bases; bases with no gene match: 4. CDR3 residues: CASSDGEGYEQYF. The CDR3 nucleotides are TGTGCCAGCAGCGACGGGGAGGGGTACGAGCAGTACTTC.

This rearrangement joins TRBV11-2 to TRBJ2-2; D may be TRBD1 (5 bases). CDR1 is SGHAT, CDR2 FQNNGV, per germline. This CDR3 comprises 12 residues. V lost 10 bases to trimming and J lost 7 bases, with 13 bases between them. The CDR3 sequence: CATAQGGGELFF. The CDR3 nucleotides are TGTGCCACCGCGCAGGGTGGCGGGGAGCTGTTTTTT.

This sequence joins TRBV9 and TRBJ1-5; unclear D gene. This CDR3 has 15 amino acids. V lost 4 bases and J 5 bases, leaving 16 bases between the germline ends. From germline, CDR1 is SGDLS and CDR2 YYNGEE. Here the CDR3 reads CASSPEGRVHQPQHF. DNA for the CDR3: TGTGCCAGCAGCCCGGAGGGTCGGGTCCATCAGCCCCAGCATTTT.

The rearrangement joins TRBV9 to TRBJ2-7, with 11 bases that match TRBD2. Per germline, CDR1 SGDLS and CDR2 YYNGEE. Trimming at V came to 0 bases and at J to 3 bases, leaving 2 bases not matched to a gene. The CDR3 extends over 15 amino acids. The CDR3 here is CASSVGLAGNYEQYF. CDR3 DNA sequence: TGTGCCAGCAGCGTAGGACTAGCGGGAAACTACGAGCAGTACTTC.

The chain joins TRBV2 to TRBJ2-1; 9 bases line up with TRBD2. The germline V gene encodes CDR1 SNHLY and CDR2 FYNNEI. The CDR3 runs to 16 residues. J gave up 6 bases and V 2 bases, and 8 bases lay outside the gene matches. DNA for the CDR3: TGTGCCAGCAGTGAAATAGCGGGGGTAGACCTCAATGAGCAGTTCTTC. It codes for CASSEIAGVDLNEQFF.